This TCR beta chain was observed in a study of T cell repertoires in cytomegalovirus infection. Overall study: Shared public TCR beta signatures pointed to both CMV infection and a matching HLA type. Study-wide results and limits: Ex vivo, HLA-C-restricted CMV-specific TCR beta clonotypes prevailed over the rest of the response.

There are 15 residues in the CDR3. The V gene end was trimmed by 6 bases and the J gene end by 1 base; junction bases not matched to a gene: 10. The germline CDR1 and CDR2 sequences are SQVTM and ANQGSEA. On this clonotype: What it binds is not known.

TCRdb processed the reads anew with MiXCR; each CDR3 protein has one entry. The sample records approximately 400,000 distinct CDR3 sequences, roughly 30% being singletons. The origin of this receptor is a human donor in good health (CMV status not recorded). Some clones in this sample may be carry-over from other donors' samples. Sequencing was done on a sample of PBMCs. The chain joins TRBV29-1 to TRBJ2-7, with 9 bases that match TRBD1. In DNA, the CDR3 is TGCAGCGTCGTACCGATCGGGACAGGGTCCTACGAGCAGTACTTC. Translating it yields CSVVPIGTGSYEQYF.